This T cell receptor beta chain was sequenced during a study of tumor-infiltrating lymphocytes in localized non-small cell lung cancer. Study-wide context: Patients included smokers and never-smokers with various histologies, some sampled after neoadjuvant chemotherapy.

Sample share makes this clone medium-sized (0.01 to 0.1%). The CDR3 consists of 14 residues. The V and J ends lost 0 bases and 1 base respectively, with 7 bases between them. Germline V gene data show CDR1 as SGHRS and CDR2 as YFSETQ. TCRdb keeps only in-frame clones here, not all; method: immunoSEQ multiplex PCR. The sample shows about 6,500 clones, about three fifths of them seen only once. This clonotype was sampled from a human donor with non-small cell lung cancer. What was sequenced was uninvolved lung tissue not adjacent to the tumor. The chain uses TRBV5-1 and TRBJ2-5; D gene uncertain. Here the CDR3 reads CASSLGLPQETQYF. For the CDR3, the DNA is TGCGCCAGCAGCTTGGGACTCCCCCAAGAGACCCAGTACTTC. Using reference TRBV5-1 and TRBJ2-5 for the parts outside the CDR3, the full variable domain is KAGVTQTPRYLIKTRGQQVTLSCSPISGHRSVSWYQQTPGQGLQFLFEYFSETQRNKGNFPGRFSGRQFSNSRSEMNVSTLELGDSALYLCASSLGLPQETQYFGPGTRLLVL.